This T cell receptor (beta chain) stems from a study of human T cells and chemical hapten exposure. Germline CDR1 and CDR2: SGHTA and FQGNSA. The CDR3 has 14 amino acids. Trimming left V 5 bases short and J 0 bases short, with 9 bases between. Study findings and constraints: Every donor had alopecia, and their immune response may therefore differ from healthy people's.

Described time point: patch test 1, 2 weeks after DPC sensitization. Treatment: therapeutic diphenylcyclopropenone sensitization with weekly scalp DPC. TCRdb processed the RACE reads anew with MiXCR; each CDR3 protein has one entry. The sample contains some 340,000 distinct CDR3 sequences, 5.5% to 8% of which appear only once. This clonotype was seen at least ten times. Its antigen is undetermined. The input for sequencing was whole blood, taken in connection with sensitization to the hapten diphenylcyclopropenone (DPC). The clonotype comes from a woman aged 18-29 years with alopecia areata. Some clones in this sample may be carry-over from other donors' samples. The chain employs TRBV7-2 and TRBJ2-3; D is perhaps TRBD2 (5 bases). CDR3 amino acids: CASSPGLSTDTQYF. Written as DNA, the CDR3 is TGTGCCAGCAGCCCTGGACTGAGCACAGATACGCAGTATTTT.